Sequencing of this TCR beta chain was carried out in a study of Ad26.COV2.S vaccination and SARS-CoV-2 variants. Whole-study context: Intramuscular Ad26.COV2.S at 5x10^10 or 1x10^11 viral particles.

Study-wide points: Recipients of either vaccine or placebo displayed similar breadth of non-spike TCRs.

Treatment defined: over 15 received Ad26.COV2.S at low or high dose, single or two shots; 5 received placebo; per-sample allocation not given. Sampling happened 63 days after the first vaccine or placebo injection. The protocol was immunoSEQ multiplex PCR, while the TCRdb copy is restricted to in-frame clones and leaves out a portion. The profile shows around 450,000 clones, 88% of them singletons. Comment on this clone: Its antigen is as yet unknown.

The source was peripheral blood, collected in a trial of Ad26.COV2.S vaccine versus placebo. The receptor comes from a person aged 18 to 65 who received the Ad26.COV2.S COVID-19 vaccine or a placebo.

In DNA, the CDR3 is TGTGCCAGCTCACGCCAAGAGGGGACTCAAGAGACCCAGTACTTC. As protein: CASSRQEGTQETQYF. This rearrangement joins TRBV18 to TRBJ2-5; tentative D call: TRBD2 (6 bases). Germline CDR1 is KGHSH and CDR2 is LQKENI. V was shortened by 4 bases and J by 2 bases, with 14 bases between the two germline ends. This CDR3 region has 15 residues.